What follows is one TCR beta chain and its context. Its antigen is unknown. As a mouse receptor, it takes its gene names and germline sequences from the mouse. Within the sample, other DNA sequences also encode this same CDR3. The library was obtained by the immunoSEQ multiplex PCR assay. TCRbeta CDR3 sequencing was done by Adaptive Biotechnologies at survey depth, reporting CDR3 sequences, V/J genes, productive frequency and template counts. Amplification of TCR beta CDR3 regions started from genomic DNA instead of RNA. For the original study's pipeline: Jensen-Shannon divergence served to quantify pairwise repertoire overlap between tissues, with 0 meaning identical and 1 meaning complete divergence. Tissues were grouped by single-linkage agglomerative hierarchical clustering of pairwise JSD values, and the clustering results were shown as dendrograms. All patient samples were analyzed with GLIPH2 using simulation_depth 1000, kmer_min_depth 3 and cdr3_length_cutoff 8, and only groups containing more than two unique CDR3s were kept. A standardized tissue-overlap score extrapolated Jaccard GLIPH-group overlap across patients to a standard repertoire size of 1000 clones. To look at how diversity was associated with clinical or experimental variables, linear mixed-effect models were used, with tissue treated as a fixed effect and individual treated as a random effect. Drawn from immuneACCESS, this table holds only the in-frame rearrangements with V and J called that TCRdb kept. Clones are partly lost; checked studies trace under half to an unresolved V gene and leave the rest unexplained. V, J and clone size reflect that table, while D and trimming were determined from the DNA. The sample includes about 21,000 clones, with about 70% observed a single time. The top ten hold roughly 0.38% of the sample.

This entry is derived from a study of tissue T cells after allogeneic stem cell transplantation (dated by TCRdb to about 2022). About the study as a whole: Using research autopsies of patients with and without GVHD, plus mouse models of GVHD, the study profiled TCR beta repertoires across many tissues. The human arm was a prospective observational study without blinding or randomization. Results and caveats for the whole study, not just this receptor: A small and clinically heterogeneous patient cohort was studied, and sampling depth was acknowledged as a limitation. Within patients, how anatomically similar tissues were was a major factor shaping TCR repertoire composition, regardless of disease or transplant status. Which tissue TCRs were alloreactive or antigen-specific was not determined in the study, and some clones might have been persisting host cells. Only a few T cell clones appeared in more than one patient, yet motif-based clustering showed tissue-specific repertoire signatures that were shared between patients. Blood and spleen T cells captured only a limited portion of the TCR repertoire detected in tissues, in both patients and mice.

The sample taken for sequencing was blood. The clonotype was recovered from a female BALB/c mouse in good health. Mice of this strain bear MHC haplotype H2-d.

The sequenced CDR3 bases are TGTGGTGCTAGGGATGGGCAGAACACCGGGCAGCTCTAC. This is translated as CGARDGQNTGQLY. From start to end, the CDR3 is CGARDGQNTGQLYF. This chain is built from TRBV20 and TRBJ2-2; the D gene lacks a confident call. The read comes to an end 1 residue before the CDR3 does, leaving the germline J gene to fill in the end. V loses 0 bases of germline sequence and J loses 2 bases, and the interval between the two ends is 7 bases. Taken from the germline V gene, the CDR1 and CDR2 loops are GFQATS and STVNSAI. Spanning cysteine to phenylalanine, the CDR3 consists of 14 amino acids. Of the CDR3's DNA, 39 bases were read; they are in frame from base 1.